The 13 T cell receptor beta chains in this list originate from one sample, sequenced in a study of PD-1 blockade in classical Hodgkin lymphoma. Autologous stem cell transplantation was followed by relapse in every patient, and brentuximab vedotin exposure varied. Method: immunoSEQ multiplex PCR; TCRdb's copy keeps in-frame clones and lacks some. The sample lists approximately 5,100 clones, 60% to 70% occurring once. This specimen consisted of peripheral blood mononuclear cells (PBMCs), obtained before the second cycle of nivolumab. These receptors all come from a human donor with classical Hodgkin lymphoma.

This chain uses TRBV27 with TRBJ2-5, with D perhaps given as TRBD1 or TRBD2 (6 bases each). The CDR3 loop spans 15 amino acids. Per germline, CDR1 MNHEY and CDR2 SMNVEV (reference sequence). The V end lost 2 bases, the J end lost 0 bases, and 10 bases lay between the germline ends. The CDR3 region has the DNA TGTGCCAGCAGTTTAATCGGGGGCTACCAAGAGACCCAGTACTTC. Its translation is CASSLIGGYQETQYF.

The J gene is TRBJ2-1, the V gene TRBV29-1, with TRBD1 matching over 7 bases. Germline V gene lookup returns CDR1 SQVTM and CDR2 ANQGSEA. The CDR3 runs to 14 residues. The V gene end was trimmed by 2 bases and the J gene end by 6 bases; junction bases not matched to a gene: 7. The chain's CDR3 is CSVEHPDRVNEQFF. CDR3 in DNA: TGCAGCGTTGAACATCCCGACAGGGTCAATGAGCAGTTCTTC.

The chain employs TRBV10-2 and TRBJ2-7, with no clear D. The CDR3 runs to 14 residues. The germline gives CDR1 WSHSY, CDR2 SAAADI. V was pared by 2 bases and J by 0 bases, with 8 bases between. This chain's CDR3 is CASSEVPGSYEQYF. Here the CDR3 DNA reads TGCGCCAGCAGTGAGGTACCGGGCTCCTACGAGCAGTACTTC.

This clone occurred a few times. The V gene is TRBV10-3, the J gene TRBJ2-1; tentative D call: TRBD1 (5 bases). This CDR3 is 13 amino acids long. Trimming removed 7 bases at V and 3 bases at J, with 10 bases between. Germline V gives CDR1 ENHRY, CDR2 SYGVKD. The CDR3 is CAITPDSYNEQFF. CDR3 bases: TGTGCCATCACTCCCGACAGCTACAATGAGCAGTTCTTC.

The chain recombines TRBV7-3 with TRBJ1-1; 8 positions match TRBD1. The CDR3 has 15 residues. Germline V gene lookup returns CDR1 SGHTA and CDR2 FQGTGA. V dropped 1 base and J dropped 4; count of bases not matched to a gene: 5. CDR3 in DNA: TGTGCCAGCAGCTTAATGCCCACAGGGGGCACTGAAGCTTTCTTT. Protein sequence: CASSLMPTGGTEAFF.

This clone showed up just once. The rearrangement joins TRBV6-5 to TRBJ1-2, with a weak D call TRBD1 (5 bases). V gave up 7 bases and J gave up 4 bases, with 19 bases separating them. This CDR3 has 15 amino acids. CDR1 is MNHEY and CDR2 is SVGAGI in the germline V gene. CDR3 DNA sequence: TGTGCCAGCAACCCTTATCAGATTCAGGGCTATGGCTACACCTTC. Residues: CASNPYQIQGYGYTF.

This chain links TRBV10-2 with TRBJ1-6; D is ambiguous. Germline CDR1 is WSHSY and CDR2 is SAAADI. V was trimmed by 7 bases and J by 0 bases, leaving 19 bases between them. There are 18 residues in the CDR3. CDR3 loop: CASKKEALSSSYNSPLHF. CDR3 DNA: TGCGCCAGCAAAAAAGAGGCACTATCGAGCTCCTATAATTCACCCCTCCACTTT.

This clone has just a few counts. This chain links TRBV6-5 with TRBJ1-2; a possible D gene is TRBD1 (5 bases). Trimming took off 6 bases at V and 2 bases at J, with 13 bases between the two ends. Germline assignment: CDR1 MNHEY and CDR2 SVGAGI. There are 14 residues in the CDR3. The CDR3 bases are TGTGCCAGCAGACGGCGGGGCCTAAACTATGGCTACACCTTC. Amino acid sequence: CASRRRGLNYGYTF.

In this sample, this clone turned up a few times. The rearrangement joins TRBV19 to TRBJ2-1, with 8 bases identical to TRBD2. V dropped 3 bases and J dropped 0; count of bases not matched to a gene: 4. The CDR3 has 16 residues. Germline V gene sequence: CDR1 LNHDA, CDR2 SQIVND (reference sequence). CDR3 in DNA: TGTGCCAGTAGTATTAGCGGGGCTAGCTCCTACAATGAGCAGTTCTTC. Translated: CASSISGASSYNEQFF. The entire variable domain, with the rest obtained from reference TRBV19 and TRBJ2-1, is as follows: DGGITQSPKYLFRKEGQNVTLSCEQNLNHDAMYWYRQDPGQGLRLIYYSQIVNDFQKGDIAEGYSVSREKKESFPLTVTSAQKNPTAFYLCASSISGASSYNEQFFGPGTRLTVL.

The chain couples TRBV27 to TRBJ1-2; 9 nucleotides line up with TRBD1. Trimming removed 5 bases from V and 3 bases from J; junction bases left unmatched: 19. The CDR3 loop spans 19 amino acids. CDR1 is MNHEY and CDR2 is SMNVEV in the germline V gene (reference sequence). CDR3 loop: CASSRNGWDRVNLDYGYTF. DNA for the CDR3: TGTGCCAGCAGTCGTAACGGGTGGGACAGGGTGAATTTGGACTATGGCTACACCTTC.

This clone is judged medium-sized. This rearrangement joins TRBV19 to TRBJ2-7; 8 bases are shared with TRBD1. The CDR3 is 13 amino acids. Germline CDR1 LNHDA, CDR2 SQIVND (reference sequence). J lost 7 bases, V lost 5 bases, and 7 bases had no gene match. CDR3 coding DNA: TGTGCCAGTAGTTCAGGACAGGGACGTGAGCAGTACTTC. Amino acids: CASSSGQGREQYF.

V usage is TRBV9 and J usage is TRBJ1-1; perhaps TRBD1 as D (6 bases). The CDR3 runs to 14 residues. The germline gives CDR1 SGDLS, CDR2 YYNGEE. Trimming took 2 bases from V and 5 from J, leaving 13 bases between them. CDR3 region: CASSVSTGPTEAFF. CDR3 DNA sequence: TGTGCCAGCAGCGTTTCGACAGGACCTACTGAAGCTTTCTTT.

This chain joins TRBV2 and TRBJ2-5; D gene uncertain. The germline V and J ends were trimmed by 2 bases and 5 bases, with 24 bases remaining between them. The CDR3 runs to 18 residues. Germline V gene sequence: CDR1 SNHLY, CDR2 FYNNEI. CDR3 sequence: CASSESGLALPIWETQYF. CDR3 bases: TGTGCCAGCAGTGAATCCGGATTGGCGCTCCCCATATGGGAGACCCAGTACTTC.